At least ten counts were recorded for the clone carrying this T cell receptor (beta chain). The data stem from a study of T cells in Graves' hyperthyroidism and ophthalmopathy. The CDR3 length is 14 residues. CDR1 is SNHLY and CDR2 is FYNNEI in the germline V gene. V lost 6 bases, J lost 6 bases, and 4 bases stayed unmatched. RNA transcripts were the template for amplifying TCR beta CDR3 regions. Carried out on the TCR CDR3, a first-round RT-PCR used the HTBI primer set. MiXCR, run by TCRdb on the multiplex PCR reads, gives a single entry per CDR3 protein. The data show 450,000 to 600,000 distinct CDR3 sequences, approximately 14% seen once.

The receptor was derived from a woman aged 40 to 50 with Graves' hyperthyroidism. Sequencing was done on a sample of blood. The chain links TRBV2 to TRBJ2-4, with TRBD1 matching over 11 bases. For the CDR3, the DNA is TGTGCCAGCAGGGGACAGGGGGGTACAAACATTCAGTACTTC. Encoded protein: CASRGQGGTNIQYF. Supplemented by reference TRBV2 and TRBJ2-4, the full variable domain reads EPEVTQTPSHQVTQMGQEVILRCVPISNHLYFYWYRQILGQKVEFLVSFYNNEISEKSEIFDDQFSVERPDGSNFTLKIRSTKLEDSAMYFCASRGQGGTNIQYFGAGTRLSVL.